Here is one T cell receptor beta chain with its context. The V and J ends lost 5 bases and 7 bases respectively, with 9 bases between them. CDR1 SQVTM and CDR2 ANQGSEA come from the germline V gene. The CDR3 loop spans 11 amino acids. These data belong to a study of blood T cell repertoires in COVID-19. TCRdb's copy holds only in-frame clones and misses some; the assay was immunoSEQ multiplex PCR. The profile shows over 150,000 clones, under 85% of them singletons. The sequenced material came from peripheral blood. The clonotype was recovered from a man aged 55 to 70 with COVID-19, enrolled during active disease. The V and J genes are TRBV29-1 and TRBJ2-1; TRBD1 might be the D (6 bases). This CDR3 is CSVRRGNEQFF. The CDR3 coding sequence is TGCAGCGTTCGAAGGGGGAATGAGCAGTTCTTC.